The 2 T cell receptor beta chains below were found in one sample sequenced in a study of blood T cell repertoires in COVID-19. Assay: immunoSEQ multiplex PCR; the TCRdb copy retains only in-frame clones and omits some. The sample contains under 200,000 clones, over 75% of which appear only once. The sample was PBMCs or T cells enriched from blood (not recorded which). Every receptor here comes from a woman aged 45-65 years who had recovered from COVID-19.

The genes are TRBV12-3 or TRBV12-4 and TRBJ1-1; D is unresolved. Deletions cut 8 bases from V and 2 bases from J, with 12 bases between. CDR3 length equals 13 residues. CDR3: CASSTRANTEAFF. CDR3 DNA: TGTGCCAGCTCAACTAGGGCCAACACTGAAGCTTTCTTT.

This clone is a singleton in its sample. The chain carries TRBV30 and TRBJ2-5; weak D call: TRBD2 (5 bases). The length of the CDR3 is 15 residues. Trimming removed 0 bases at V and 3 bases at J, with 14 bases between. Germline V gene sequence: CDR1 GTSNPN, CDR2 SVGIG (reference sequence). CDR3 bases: TGTGCCTGGAGTGTAGGGAGCTCGGGGAAAGAGACCCAGTACTTC. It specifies CAWSVGSSGKETQYF.